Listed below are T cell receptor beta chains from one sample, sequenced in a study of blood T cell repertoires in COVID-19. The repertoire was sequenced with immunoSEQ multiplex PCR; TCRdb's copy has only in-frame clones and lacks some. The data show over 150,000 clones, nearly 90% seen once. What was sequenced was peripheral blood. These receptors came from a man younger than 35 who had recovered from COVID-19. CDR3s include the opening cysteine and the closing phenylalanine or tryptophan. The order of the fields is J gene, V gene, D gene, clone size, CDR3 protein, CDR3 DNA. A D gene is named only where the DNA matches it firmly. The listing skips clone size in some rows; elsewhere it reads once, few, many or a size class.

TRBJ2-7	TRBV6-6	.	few	CASSYSGGEQYF	TGTGCCAGCAGTTACTCAGGGGGCGAGCAGTACTTC
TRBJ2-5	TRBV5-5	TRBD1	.	CASTQGTGGETQYF	TGTGCCAGCACCCAAGGGACAGGGGGGGAGACCCAGTACTTC
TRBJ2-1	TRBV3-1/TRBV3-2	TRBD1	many	CASSRYRGLGNEQFF	TGTGCCAGCAGCCGGTACAGGGGCTTAGGCAATGAGCAGTTCTTC
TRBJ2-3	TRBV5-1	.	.	CASSLSSASSTDTQYF	TGCGCCAGCAGCTTGTCGAGCGCCTCTAGCACAGATACGCAGTATTTT
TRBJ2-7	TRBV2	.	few	CASNLQDFHEQYF	TGTGCCAGCAATTTACAGGATTTCCACGAGCAGTACTTC
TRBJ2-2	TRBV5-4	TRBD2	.	CASSPGLAWDTGELFF	TGTGCCAGCAGCCCGGGACTAGCGTGGGACACCGGGGAGCTGTTTTTT
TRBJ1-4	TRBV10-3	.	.	CAISAGGEKLFF	TGTGCCATCAGCGCCGGCGGTGAAAAACTGTTTTTT
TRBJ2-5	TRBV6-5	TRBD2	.	CASRSSGQETQYF	TGTGCCAGCAGGTCTAGCGGCCAAGAGACCCAGTACTTC
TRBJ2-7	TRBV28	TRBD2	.	CASSHPGLAGGFSYEQYF	TGTGCCAGCAGCCACCCGGGACTAGCGGGAGGTTTCTCCTACGAGCAGTACTTC
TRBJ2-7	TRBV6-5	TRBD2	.	CASRLGGSSYEQYF	TGTGCCAGCCGATTGGGGGGGAGCTCCTACGAGCAGTACTTC
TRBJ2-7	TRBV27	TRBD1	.	CASSLGTGDEQYF	TGTGCCAGCAGTTTGGGGACAGGGGACGAGCAGTACTTC
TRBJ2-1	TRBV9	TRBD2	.	CASSKRTSGENEQFF	TGTGCCAGCAGCAAACGGACTAGCGGGGAAAATGAGCAGTTCTTC
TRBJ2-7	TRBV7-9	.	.	CASSPPSKGNEQYF	TGTGCCAGCAGCCCCCCGTCCAAGGGGAATGAGCAGTACTTC